A single sample is the source of the 6 T cell receptor beta chains below, sequenced in a study of T-cell memory formation after mild COVID-19. TCRdb re-derived calls from the 5' RACE reads in MiXCR, one entry per CDR3 protein. The table lists about 100,000 distinct CDR3 sequences, roughly 10% of them singletons. The material sequenced was PBMCs or a T cell subset sorted from them (not recorded which). These receptors were collected from a man aged 18 to 30 who had mild COVID-19 (a few samples of this study predate the infection). Cell type and time point are not known.

This chain connects TRBV3-1 to TRBJ1-1, with TRBD1 matching 7 bases. Germline trimming cut 2 bases from V and 3 bases from J; bases unmatched to any gene: 9. Germline V gene lookup returns CDR1 LGHDT and CDR2 YNNKEL (reference sequence). This CDR3 is built from 16 residues. The CDR3 DNA follows: TGTGCCAGCAGCCAACCGGACAGGTTTGGGGACACTGAAGCTTTCTTT. Translation gives CASSQPDRFGDTEAFF.

The chain joins TRBV9 to TRBJ2-2; D unresolved. V dropped 3 bases and J dropped 5 bases, with 11 bases sitting between them. The CDR3 runs to 14 residues. Germline V gene lookup returns CDR1 SGDLS and CDR2 YYNGEE. The CDR3 loop reads CASSEVVGTGELFF. The CDR3 coding sequence is TGTGCCAGCAGCGAGGTGGTCGGGACCGGGGAGCTGTTTTTT.

This clonotype has more than one count but fewer than ten. The genes are TRBV10-2 and TRBJ2-7; 8 bases agree with TRBD2. Germline V gives CDR1 WSHSY, CDR2 SAAADI. This CDR3 is built from 14 residues. With 8 bases clipped from V and 1 base from J, the junction kept 7 bases outside the gene matches. The CDR3 region has the DNA TGCGCCAGCGCGGCGGGGGGAACTTCCTACGAGCAGTACTTC. Translated: CASAAGGTSYEQYF.

The J gene is TRBJ1-1, the V gene TRBV6-6; TRBD1 matches 9 bases. This CDR3 region has 13 residues. V was clipped by 10 bases and J by 1 base; unmatched bases: 4. Germline CDR1 and CDR2: MNHNY and SVGAGI (reference sequence). In DNA form, the CDR3 reads TGTGCCACCGGGACAGGGACGAACACTGAAGCTTTCTTT. Translating gives CATGTGTNTEAFF.

This sequence joins TRBV4-1 and TRBJ1-1, with unresolved D. The germline V gene has CDR1 MGHRA and CDR2 YSYEKL. The CDR3 length is 14 residues. V was shortened by 0 bases and J by 1 base, with 6 bases between the two germline ends. The CDR3 region has the DNA TGCGCCAGCAGCCAAGATCCAGGGAACACTGAAGCTTTCTTT. This codes for CASSQDPGNTEAFF.

This clonotype has just a few counts. The chain employs TRBV9 and TRBJ1-2; D unresolved. Germline V gene lookup returns CDR1 SGDLS and CDR2 YYNGEE. The V and J ends lost 6 bases and 5 bases respectively, with 5 bases between them. This CDR3 has 10 amino acids. The CDR3 DNA sequence: TGTGCCAGCACGGGGTATGGCTACACCTTC. It encodes CASTGYGYTF.